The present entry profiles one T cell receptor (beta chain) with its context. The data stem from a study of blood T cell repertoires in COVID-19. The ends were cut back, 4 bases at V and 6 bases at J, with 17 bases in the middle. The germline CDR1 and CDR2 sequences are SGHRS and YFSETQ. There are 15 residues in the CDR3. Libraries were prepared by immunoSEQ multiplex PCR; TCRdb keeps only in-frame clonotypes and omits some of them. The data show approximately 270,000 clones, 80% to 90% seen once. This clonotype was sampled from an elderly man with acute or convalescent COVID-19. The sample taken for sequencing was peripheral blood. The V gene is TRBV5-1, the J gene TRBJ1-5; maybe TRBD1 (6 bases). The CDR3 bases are TGCGCCAGCAGCCCCCGGGCAGGGGAAGGTCAGCCCCAGCATTTT. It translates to CASSPRAGEGQPQHF.